This TCR beta chain was obtained from a study of cytomegalovirus exposure and HLA in healthy donors (dated 2017 in TCRdb). For the wider study: The 670 or so repertoires of the first cohort and the roughly 120 validation repertoires were produced on the same platform, according to a later analysis. The aim of the study was to test whether cataloging public T cell receptors could identify signatures of past pathogen exposure. In addition to the first cohort of 500 to 850 subjects, a separate validation cohort of about 120 different subjects was used. To predict cytomegalovirus infection status, the study combined high-throughput TCR immunosequencing, statistical association of individual TCRs with disease status, and machine learning. Broad study findings and their caveats: The classifier was reported to diagnose cytomegalovirus status with high specificity and sensitivity in both the original cohort and the validation cohort. Most TCR sequences were observed very rarely across donors, whereas some public TCRs were present in many individuals. It was suggested by the authors that the approach could potentially be generalized to other disease states and immunological phenotypes. A later analysis lacked HLA typing for the validation cohort, so it scored co-occurrence in that cohort across all 130 or so repertoires. A later analysis found that TCRs clustered in the first cohort also tended to co-occur in the 120 validation repertoires, with 94% of cluster scores above 0. The study gave a list of around 170 TCR beta chains associated with cytomegalovirus. A few of the identified cytomegalovirus-associated TCR beta chains were confirmed in vitro to be specific for cytomegalovirus antigens.

Separate from the roughly 650-subject first cohort, the validation cohort of 120 subjects was the group to which the donors belonged. CDR1 is given as KGHSH and CDR2 as LQKENI, both from the germline V gene. From its cysteine to its phenylalanine, the CDR3 spans 15 amino acids. The retained sequence is limited to the CDR3, 45 bases, with the frame set at the first base. At the junction V is shortened by 6 bases and J by 2 bases, with 15 bases in between. Library preparation was by the immunoSEQ multiplex PCR assay. The original pipeline was this. A statistical classification framework was developed to diagnose cytomegalovirus status using the catalog of TCR beta chain sequences. TCRdb holds this immuneACCESS table with in-frame rearrangements only. Some clones are missing; in checked studies, unresolved V genes explain under half, and the rest has no known cause. V and J calls and clone size come straight from that table; D and trimming were deduced from the DNA. The sample contains 250,000 to 400,000 clones, approximately 88% of them found a single time. Of the sample, roughly 0.96% is held by the ten largest clones.

As for this clone: Which antigen it targets is not known. Base qualities were left out, and no much larger clone turns up one base away.

This clonotype originated in a man younger than 45 in good health and CMV-seronegative. The chain is encoded by TRBV18 joined to TRBJ2-3; matching of 6 bases hints at TRBD2 as the D gene. Sequenced input: PBMCs. CDR3 protein: CASSPRRGNTDTQYF. The bases are TGTGCCAGCTCCCCTCGGCGCGGGAACACAGATACGCAGTATTTT.